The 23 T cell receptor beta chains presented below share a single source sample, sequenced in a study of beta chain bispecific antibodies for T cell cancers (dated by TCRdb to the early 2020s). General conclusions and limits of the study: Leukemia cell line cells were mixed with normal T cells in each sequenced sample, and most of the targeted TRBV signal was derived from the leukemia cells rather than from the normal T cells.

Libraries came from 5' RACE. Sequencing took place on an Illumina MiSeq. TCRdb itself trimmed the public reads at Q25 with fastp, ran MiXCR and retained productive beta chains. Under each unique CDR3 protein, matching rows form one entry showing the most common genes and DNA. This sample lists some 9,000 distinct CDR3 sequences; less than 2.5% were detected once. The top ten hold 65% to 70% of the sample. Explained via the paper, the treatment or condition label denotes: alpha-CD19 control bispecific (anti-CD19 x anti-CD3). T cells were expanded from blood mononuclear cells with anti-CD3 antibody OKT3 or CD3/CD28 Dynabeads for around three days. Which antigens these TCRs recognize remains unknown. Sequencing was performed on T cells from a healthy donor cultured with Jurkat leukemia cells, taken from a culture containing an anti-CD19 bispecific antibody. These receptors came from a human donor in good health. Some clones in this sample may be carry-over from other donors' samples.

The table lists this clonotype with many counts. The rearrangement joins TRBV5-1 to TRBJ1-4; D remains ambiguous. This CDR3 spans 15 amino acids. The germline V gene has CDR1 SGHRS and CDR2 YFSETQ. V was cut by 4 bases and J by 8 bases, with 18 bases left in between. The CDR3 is CASSIGIGEGEKLFF. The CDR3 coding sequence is TGCGCCAGCAGCATCGGGATCGGGGAAGGCGAAAAACTGTTTTTT.

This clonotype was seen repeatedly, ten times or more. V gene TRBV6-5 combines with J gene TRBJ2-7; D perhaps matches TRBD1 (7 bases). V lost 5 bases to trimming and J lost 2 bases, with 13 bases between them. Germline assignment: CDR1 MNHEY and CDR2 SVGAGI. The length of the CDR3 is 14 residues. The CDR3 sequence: CASSRGQRAYEQYF. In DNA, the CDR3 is TGTGCCAGCAGTAGGGGACAGCGGGCCTACGAGCAGTACTTC.

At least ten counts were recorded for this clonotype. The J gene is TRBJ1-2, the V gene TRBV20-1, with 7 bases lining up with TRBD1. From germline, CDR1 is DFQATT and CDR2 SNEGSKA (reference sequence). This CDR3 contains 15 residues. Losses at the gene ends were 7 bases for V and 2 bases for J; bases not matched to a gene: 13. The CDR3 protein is CSVPPQGLGNYGYTF. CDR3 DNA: TGCAGTGTCCCCCCACAGGGGTTGGGAAACTATGGCTACACCTTC.

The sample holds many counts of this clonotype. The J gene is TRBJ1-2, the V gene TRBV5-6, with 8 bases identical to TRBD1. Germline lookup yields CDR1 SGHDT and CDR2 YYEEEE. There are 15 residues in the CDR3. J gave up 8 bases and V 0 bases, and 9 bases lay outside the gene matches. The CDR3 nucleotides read TGTGCCAGCAGCTTGGAATTGCAGGGGGCGCGGGGCTACACCTTC. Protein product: CASSLELQGARGYTF.

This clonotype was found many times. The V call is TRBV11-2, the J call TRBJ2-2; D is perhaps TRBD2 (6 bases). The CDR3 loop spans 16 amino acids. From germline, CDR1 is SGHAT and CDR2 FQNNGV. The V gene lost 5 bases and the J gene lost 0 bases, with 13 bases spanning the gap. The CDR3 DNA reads TGTGCCAGCAGCCCCGGGACTGGAACGAACACCGGGGAGCTGTTTTTT. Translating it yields CASSPGTGTNTGELFF.

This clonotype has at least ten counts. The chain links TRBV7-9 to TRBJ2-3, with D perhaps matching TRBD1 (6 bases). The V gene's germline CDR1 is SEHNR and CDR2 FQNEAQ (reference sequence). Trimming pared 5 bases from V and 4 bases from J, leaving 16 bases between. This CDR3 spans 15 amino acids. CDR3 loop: CASSHRDNSPDTQYF. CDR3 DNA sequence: TGTGCCAGCAGCCACCGGGACAATAGTCCAGATACGCAGTATTTT.

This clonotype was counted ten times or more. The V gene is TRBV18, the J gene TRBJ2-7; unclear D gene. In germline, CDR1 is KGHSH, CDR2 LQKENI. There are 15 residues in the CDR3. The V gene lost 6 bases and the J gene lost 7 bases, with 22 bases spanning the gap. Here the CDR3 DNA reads TGTGCCAGCTCTAATGGACGGACCCACCTTTGGGAGCAGTACTTC. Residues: CASSNGRTHLWEQYF.

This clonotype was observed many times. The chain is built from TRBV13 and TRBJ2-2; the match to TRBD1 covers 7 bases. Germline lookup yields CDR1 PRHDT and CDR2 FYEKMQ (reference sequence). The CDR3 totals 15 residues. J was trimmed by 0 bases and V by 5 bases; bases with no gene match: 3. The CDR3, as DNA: TGTGCCAGCAGCGTGGGACAGACGAACACCGGGGAGCTGTTTTTT. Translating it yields CASSVGQTNTGELFF.

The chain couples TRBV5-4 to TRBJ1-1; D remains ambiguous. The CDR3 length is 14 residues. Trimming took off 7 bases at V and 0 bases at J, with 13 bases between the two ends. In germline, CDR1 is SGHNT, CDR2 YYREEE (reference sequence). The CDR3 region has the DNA TGTGCCAGCGGGGAGGGAATCATGAACACTGAAGCTTTCTTT. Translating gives CASGEGIMNTEAFF.

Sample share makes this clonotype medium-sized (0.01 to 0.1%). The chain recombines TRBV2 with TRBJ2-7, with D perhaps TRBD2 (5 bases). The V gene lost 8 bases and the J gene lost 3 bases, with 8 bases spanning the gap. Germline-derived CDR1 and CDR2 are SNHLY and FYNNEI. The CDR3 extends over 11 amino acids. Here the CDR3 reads CASGADYEQYF. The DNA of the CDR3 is TGTGCCAGCGGAGCGGACTACGAGCAGTACTTC.

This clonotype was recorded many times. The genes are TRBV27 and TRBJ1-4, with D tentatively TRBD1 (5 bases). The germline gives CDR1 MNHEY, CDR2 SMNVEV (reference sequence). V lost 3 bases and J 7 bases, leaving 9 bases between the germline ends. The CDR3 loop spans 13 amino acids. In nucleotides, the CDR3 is TGTGCCAGCAGTTTTGGGGGGAGTGAAAAACTGTTTTTT. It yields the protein CASSFGGSEKLFF.

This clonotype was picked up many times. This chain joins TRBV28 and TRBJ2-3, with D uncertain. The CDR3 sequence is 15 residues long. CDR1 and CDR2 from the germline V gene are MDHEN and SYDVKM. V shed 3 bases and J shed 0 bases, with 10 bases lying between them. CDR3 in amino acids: CASSFTVLSTDTQYF. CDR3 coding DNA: TGTGCCAGCAGTTTTACAGTATTAAGCACAGATACGCAGTATTTT. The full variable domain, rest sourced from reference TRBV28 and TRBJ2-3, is DVKVTQSSRYLVKRTGEKVFLECVQDMDHENMFWYRQDPGLGLRLIYFSYDVKMKEKGDIPEGYSVSREKKERFSLILESASTNQTSMYLCASSFTVLSTDTQYFGPGTRLTVL.

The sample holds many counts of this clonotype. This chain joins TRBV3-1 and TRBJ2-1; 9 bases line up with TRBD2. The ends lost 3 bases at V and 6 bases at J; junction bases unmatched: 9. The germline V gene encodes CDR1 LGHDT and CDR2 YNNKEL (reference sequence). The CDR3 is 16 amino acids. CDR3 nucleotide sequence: TGTGCCAGCAGCCAGAGGGGAGGACTAGCGCGCAATGAGCAGTTCTTC. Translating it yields CASSQRGGLARNEQFF.

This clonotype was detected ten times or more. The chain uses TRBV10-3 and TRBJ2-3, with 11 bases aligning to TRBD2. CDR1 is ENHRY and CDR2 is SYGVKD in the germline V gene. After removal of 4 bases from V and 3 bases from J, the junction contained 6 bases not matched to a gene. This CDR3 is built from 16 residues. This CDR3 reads CAISGSGGASTDTQYF. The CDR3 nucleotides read TGTGCCATCAGTGGTAGCGGGGGGGCCAGTACAGATACGCAGTATTTT.

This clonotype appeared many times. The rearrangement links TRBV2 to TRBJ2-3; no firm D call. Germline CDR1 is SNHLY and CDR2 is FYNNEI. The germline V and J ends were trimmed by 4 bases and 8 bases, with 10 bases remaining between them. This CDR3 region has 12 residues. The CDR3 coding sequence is TGTGCCAGCAGTGGTCTAGTTGCTACGCAGTATTTT. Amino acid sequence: CASSGLVATQYF.

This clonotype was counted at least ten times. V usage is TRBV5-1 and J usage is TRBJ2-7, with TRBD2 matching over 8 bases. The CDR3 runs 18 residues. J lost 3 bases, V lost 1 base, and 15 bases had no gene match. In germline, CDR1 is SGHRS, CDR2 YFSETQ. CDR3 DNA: TGCGCCAGCAGCTTGTTTTCGCCTTCGGCGGGGGGATTCTACGAGCAGTACTTC. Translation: CASSLFSPSAGGFYEQYF.

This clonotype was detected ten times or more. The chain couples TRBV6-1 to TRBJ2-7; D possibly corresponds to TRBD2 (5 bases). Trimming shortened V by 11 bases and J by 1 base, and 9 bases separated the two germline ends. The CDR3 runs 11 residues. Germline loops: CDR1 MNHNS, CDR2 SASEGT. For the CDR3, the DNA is TGTGCCCGGGGTTCATCCTACGAGCAGTACTTC. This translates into CARGSSYEQYF.

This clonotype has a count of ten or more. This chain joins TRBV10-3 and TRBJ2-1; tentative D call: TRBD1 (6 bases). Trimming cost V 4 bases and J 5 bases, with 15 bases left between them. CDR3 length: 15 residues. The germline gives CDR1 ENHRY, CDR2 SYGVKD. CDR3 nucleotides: TGTGCCATCAGTGGCACCCGGGACAATAACAATGAGCAGTTCTTC. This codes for CAISGTRDNNNEQFF.

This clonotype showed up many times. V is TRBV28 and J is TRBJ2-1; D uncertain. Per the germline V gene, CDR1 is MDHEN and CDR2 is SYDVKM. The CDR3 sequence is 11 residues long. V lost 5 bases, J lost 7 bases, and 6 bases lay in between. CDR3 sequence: CASSPRNEQFF. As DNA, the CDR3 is TGTGCCAGCAGTCCTCGAAATGAGCAGTTCTTC. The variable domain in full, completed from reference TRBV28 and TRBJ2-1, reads DVKVTQSSRYLVKRTGEKVFLECVQDMDHENMFWYRQDPGLGLRLIYFSYDVKMKEKGDIPEGYSVSREKKERFSLILESASTNQTSMYLCASSPRNEQFFGPGTRLTVL.

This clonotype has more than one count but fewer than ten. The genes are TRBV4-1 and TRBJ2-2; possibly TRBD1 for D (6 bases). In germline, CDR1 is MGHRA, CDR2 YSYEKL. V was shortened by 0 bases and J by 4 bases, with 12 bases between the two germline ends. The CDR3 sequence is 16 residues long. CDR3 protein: CASSQDPGHFTGELFF. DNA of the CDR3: TGCGCCAGCAGCCAAGATCCGGGACACTTCACCGGGGAGCTGTTTTTT.

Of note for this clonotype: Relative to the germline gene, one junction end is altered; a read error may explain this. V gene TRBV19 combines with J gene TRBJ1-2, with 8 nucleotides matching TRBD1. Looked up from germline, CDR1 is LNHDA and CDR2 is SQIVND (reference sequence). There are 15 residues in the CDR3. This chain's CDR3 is CASSMGQVDSYGFTF. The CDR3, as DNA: TGTGCCAGTAGTATGGGACAGGTCGACAGCTATGGCTTCACCTTC.

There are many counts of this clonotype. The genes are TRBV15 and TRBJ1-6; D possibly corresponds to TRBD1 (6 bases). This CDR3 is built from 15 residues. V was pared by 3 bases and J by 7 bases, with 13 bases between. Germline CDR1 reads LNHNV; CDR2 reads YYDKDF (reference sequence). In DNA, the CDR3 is TGTGCCACCAGCAGTATTCGCACAGGGAATTCACCCCTCCACTTT. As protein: CATSSIRTGNSPLHF.

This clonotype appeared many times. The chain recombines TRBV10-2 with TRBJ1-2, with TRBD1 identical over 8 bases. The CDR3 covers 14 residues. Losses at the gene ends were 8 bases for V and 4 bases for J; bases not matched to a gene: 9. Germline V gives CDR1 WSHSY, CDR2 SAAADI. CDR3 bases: TGCGCCAGCGGCCCAGGGGACAGGTCCTATGGCTACACCTTC. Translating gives CASGPGDRSYGYTF.